This T cell receptor (beta chain) was found in a study of HIV-infected patients and healthy controls. TCRdb used MiXCR to reprocess the 5' RACE reads, holding one entry per CDR3 protein. This sample yields under 70,000 distinct CDR3 sequences, of which less than 20% are seen a single time; under 1.5% belongs to the top ten. The CDR3 is made up of 16 amino acids. Germline V gene data show CDR1 as DFQATT and CDR2 as SNEGSKA (reference sequence). V was cut by 3 bases and J by 4 bases, with 21 bases left in between. This clonotype showed up many times. This sequence originates from a human donor in good health. Sequencing input: CD4+ T cells from blood. The rearrangement links TRBV20-1 to TRBJ2-5, with D perhaps TRBD1 (6 bases). The CDR3 loop is CSASSQGQAIRETQYF. The CDR3 nucleotides are TGCAGTGCTAGTTCTCAGGGGCAGGCCATACGAGAGACCCAGTACTTC.